What follows is one T cell receptor beta chain and its context. What it binds is not known. A junction boundary mismatches the germline segment, possibly from a read error. This sample is part of a study of cytomegalovirus exposure and HLA in healthy donors. Broader study findings: As was reported, the classifier diagnosed cytomegalovirus status with high specificity and sensitivity. Specificity for CMV antigens was confirmed in vitro for three of the CMV-associated chains. In a later analysis, a missense DCLRE1C variant was linked to TCR beta V- and J-gene trimming.

Primers included in the PCR were 60 Vbeta and 13 Jbeta primers. Here immunoSEQ multiplex PCR was the method, and the copy in TCRdb shows in-frame clones only, minus some. This specimen shows some 20,000 clones; the ten leading clones hold 22%. The germline V gene encodes CDR1 SGHTA and CDR2 FQGNSA. CDR3 size: 16 residues. The sequence was collected from a man aged 55 to 70 in good health and CMV-seropositive. The sample was PBMCs. The chain couples TRBV7-2 to TRBJ2-7; the D gene is possibly TRBD1 (6 bases). The CDR3 DNA sequence: TGTGCCAGCAGCTCTGGGGGCTTGGAAGGGACCTTTAAGCCGGACTTC. This gives the protein CASSSGGLEGTFKPDF.